This TCR beta chain was identified during a study of beta chain features in type 1 diabetes. Overall study: Healthy donors, compared against patients, showed similar age, gender and cell yields. All samples together contributed 107,917,701 sorted cells for examination.

Germline V lookup: CDR1 KGHSH, CDR2 LQKENI. V dropped 1 base and J dropped 8 bases, with 17 bases sitting between them. CDR3 length: 15 amino acids. For this clone: Its antigen is undetermined.

Whole-study findings and limits: The influence of HLA type on TCRB rearrangement stayed undetermined. Shorter TCRB CDR3s, moderately but significantly so, marked every one of the four CD4+ subsets in Type 1 diabetes patients.

What was sequenced were expressed TCRB transcripts, since all of the isolated RNA had been reverse transcribed. Regulatory, naive and central memory T cell samples averaged roughly 4 million reads. This table comes from immunoSEQ multiplex PCR, and its TCRdb copy is limited to in-frame clones, with some not included. The sample shows about 650,000 clones, over 10% of them seen only once. The chain couples TRBV18 to TRBJ1-2; unclear D gene. The receptor was isolated from a man younger than 40 with type 1 diabetes. The specimen sequenced was naive CD4+ T cells from blood. The CDR3 reads CASSPLPTGEGGYTF. The CDR3 bases are TGTGCCAGCTCACCACTACCTACGGGCGAGGGAGGCTACACCTTC.